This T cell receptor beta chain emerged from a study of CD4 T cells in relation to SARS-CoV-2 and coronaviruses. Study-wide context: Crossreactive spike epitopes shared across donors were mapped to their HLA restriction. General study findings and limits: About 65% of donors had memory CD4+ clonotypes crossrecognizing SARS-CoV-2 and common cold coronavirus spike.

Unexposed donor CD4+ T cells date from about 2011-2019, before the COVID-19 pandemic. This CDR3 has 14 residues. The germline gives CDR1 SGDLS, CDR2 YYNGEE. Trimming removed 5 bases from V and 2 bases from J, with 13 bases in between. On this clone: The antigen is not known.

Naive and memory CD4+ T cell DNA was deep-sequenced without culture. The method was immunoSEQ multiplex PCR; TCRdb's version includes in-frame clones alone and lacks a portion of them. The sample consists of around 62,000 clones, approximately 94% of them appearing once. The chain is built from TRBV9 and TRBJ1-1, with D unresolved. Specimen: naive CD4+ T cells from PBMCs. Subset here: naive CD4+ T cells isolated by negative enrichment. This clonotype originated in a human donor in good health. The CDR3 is CASSNRAANTEAFF. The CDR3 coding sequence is TGTGCCAGCAGTAATAGGGCAGCCAACACTGAAGCTTTCTTT. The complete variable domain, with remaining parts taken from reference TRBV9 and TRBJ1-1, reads DSGVTQTPKHLITATGQRVTLRCSPRSGDLSVYWYQQSLDQGLQFLIQYYNGEERAKGNILERFSAQQFPDLHSELNLSSLELGDSALYFCASSNRAANTEAFFGQGTRLTVV.